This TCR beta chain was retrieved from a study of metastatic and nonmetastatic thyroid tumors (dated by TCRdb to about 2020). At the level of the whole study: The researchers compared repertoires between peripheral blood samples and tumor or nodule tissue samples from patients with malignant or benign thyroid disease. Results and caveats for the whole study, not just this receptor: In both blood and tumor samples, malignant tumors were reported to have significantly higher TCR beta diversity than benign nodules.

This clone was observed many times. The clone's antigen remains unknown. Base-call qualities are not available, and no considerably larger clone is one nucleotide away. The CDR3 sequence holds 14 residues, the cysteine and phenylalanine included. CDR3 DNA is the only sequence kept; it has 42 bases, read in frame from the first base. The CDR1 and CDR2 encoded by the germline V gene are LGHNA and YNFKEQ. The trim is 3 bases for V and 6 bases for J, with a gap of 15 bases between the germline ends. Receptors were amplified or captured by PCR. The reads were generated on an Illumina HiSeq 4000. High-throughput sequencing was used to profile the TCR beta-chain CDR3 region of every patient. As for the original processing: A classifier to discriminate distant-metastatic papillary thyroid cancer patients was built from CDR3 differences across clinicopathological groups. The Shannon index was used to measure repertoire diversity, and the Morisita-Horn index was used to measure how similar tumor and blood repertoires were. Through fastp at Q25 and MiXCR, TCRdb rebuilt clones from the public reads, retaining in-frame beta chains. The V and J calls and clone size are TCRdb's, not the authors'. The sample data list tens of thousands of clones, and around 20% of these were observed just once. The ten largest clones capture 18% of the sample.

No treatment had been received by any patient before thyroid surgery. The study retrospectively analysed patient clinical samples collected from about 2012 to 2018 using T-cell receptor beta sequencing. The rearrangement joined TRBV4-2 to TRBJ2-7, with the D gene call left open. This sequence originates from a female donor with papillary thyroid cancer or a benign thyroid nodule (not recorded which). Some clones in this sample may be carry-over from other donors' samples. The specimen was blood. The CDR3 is CASSHGSNSPEQYF. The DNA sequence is TGTGCCAGCAGCCACGGTAGCAATTCCCCCGAGCAGTACTTC.